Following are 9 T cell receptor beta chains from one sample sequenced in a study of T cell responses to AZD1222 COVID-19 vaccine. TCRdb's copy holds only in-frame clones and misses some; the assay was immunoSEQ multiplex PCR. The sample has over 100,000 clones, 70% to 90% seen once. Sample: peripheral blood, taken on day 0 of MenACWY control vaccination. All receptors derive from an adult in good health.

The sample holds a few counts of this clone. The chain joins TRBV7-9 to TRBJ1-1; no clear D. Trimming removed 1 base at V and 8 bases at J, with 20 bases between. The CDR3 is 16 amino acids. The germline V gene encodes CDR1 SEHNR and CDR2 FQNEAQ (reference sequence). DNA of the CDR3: TGTGCCAGCAGCTTAGTGGTGGCCTCAGGCGCAACGGAAGCTTTCTTT. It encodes CASSLVVASGATEAFF.

CDR3 coding DNA: TGTGCCAGCTCCCCCCGGGACACTGAAGCTTTCTTT. This encodes CASSPRDTEAFF. V gene TRBV18 combines with J gene TRBJ1-1; D ambiguous. Trimming stripped 6 bases from V and 3 bases from J, with 8 bases between. Germline lookup yields CDR1 KGHSH and CDR2 LQKENI. The length of the CDR3 is 12 residues.

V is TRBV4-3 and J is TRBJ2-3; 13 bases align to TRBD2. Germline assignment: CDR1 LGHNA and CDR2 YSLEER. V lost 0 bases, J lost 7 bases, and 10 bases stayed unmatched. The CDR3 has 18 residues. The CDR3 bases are TGCGCCAGCAGCCAAGACCGGGTAACCGGGACTAGCGGGAATACGCAGTATTTT. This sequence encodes CASSQDRVTGTSGNTQYF.

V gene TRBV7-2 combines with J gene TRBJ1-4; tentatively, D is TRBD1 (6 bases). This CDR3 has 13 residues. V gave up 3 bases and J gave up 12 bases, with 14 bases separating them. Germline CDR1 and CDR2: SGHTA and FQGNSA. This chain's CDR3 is CASSLGHLGELFF. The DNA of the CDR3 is TGTGCCAGCAGCTTGGGACACCTAGGGGAACTGTTTTTT.

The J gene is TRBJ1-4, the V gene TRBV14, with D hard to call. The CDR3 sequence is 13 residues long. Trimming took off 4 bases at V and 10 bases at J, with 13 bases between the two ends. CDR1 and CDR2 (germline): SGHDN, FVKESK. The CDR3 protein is CASSPLSAGKLFF. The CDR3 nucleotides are TGTGCCAGCAGCCCCTTGAGCGCCGGAAAACTGTTTTTT.

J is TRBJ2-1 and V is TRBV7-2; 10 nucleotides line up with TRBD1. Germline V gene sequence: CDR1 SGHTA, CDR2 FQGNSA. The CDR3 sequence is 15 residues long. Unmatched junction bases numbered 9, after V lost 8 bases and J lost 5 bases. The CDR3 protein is CASFRDRGNHNEQFF. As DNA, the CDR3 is TGTGCCAGCTTCAGGGACAGGGGAAACCACAATGAGCAGTTCTTC.

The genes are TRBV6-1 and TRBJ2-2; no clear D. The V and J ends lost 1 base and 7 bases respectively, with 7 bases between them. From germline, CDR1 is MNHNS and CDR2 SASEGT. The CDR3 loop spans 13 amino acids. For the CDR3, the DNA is TGTGCCAGCAGTGAAGTTGGCCTCGGGGAGCTGTTTTTT. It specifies CASSEVGLGELFF.

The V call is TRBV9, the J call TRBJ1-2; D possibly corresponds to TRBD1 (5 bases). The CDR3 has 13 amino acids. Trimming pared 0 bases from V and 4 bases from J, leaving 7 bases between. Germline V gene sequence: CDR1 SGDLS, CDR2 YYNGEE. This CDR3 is CASSVGGSYGYTF. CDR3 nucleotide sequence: TGTGCCAGCAGCGTAGGGGGGAGCTATGGCTACACCTTC. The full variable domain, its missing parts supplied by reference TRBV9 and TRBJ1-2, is DSGVTQTPKHLITATGQRVTLRCSPRSGDLSVYWYQQSLDQGLQFLIQYYNGEERAKGNILERFSAQQFPDLHSELNLSSLELGDSALYFCASSVGGSYGYTFGSGTRLTVV.

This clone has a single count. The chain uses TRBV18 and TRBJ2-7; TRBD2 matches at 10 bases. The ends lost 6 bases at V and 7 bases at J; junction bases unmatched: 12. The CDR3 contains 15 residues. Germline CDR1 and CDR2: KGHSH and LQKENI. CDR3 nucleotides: TGTGCCAGCTCCAAAGAGAGCGGGGGGGCCAGGGAGCAGTACTTC. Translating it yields CASSKESGGAREQYF.